These 22 T cell receptor beta chains originate from one sample sequenced in a study of blood T cell repertoires in COVID-19. Profiling relied on immunoSEQ multiplex PCR, and the TCRdb table lists in-frame clones only, not all of them. This sample has some 150,000 clones, with approximately 84% found just once. The sequenced sample was peripheral blood. The receptors stem from a man in his forties with acute or convalescent COVID-19.

The chain has TRBV9 and TRBJ1-2; the match to TRBD1 covers 9 bases. Per the germline V gene, CDR1 is SGDLS and CDR2 is YYNGEE. Trimming cost V 3 bases and J 8 bases; bases outside gene matches: 8. This CDR3 is built from 14 residues. The DNA for the CDR3 is TGTGCCAGCAGCGACAGACAGGGGGAAGACGGCTACACCTTC. It is translated as CASSDRQGEDGYTF. The full variable domain, its missing parts supplied by reference TRBV9 and TRBJ1-2, is DSGVTQTPKHLITATGQRVTLRCSPRSGDLSVYWYQQSLDQGLQFLIQYYNGEERAKGNILERFSAQQFPDLHSELNLSSLELGDSALYFCASSDRQGEDGYTFGSGTRLTVV.

The V and J genes are TRBV6-2 or TRBV6-3 and TRBJ2-7, with 8 positions matching TRBD2. This CDR3 has 13 residues. Looked up from germline, CDR1 is MNHEY and CDR2 is SVGEGT. The trim removed 6 bases at V and 6 bases at J, leaving 7 bases unmatched. The CDR3 coding sequence is TGTGCCAGCAGCCAGGGACTAGGCCGCGAGCAGTACTTC. Protein product: CASSQGLGREQYF.

The table lists this clone with a count of one. In DNA, the CDR3 is TGTGCCAGCACGGGGGGGACAGATACGCAGTATTTT. Translating gives CASTGGTDTQYF. This chain connects TRBV2 to TRBJ2-3; TRBD2 agrees at 8 bases. The CDR3 extends over 12 amino acids. With V trimmed by 7 bases and J by 3 bases, 0 bases remained unmatched. The germline gives CDR1 SNHLY, CDR2 FYNNEI.

V and J are TRBV7-6 and TRBJ1-6, with 9 positions matching TRBD1. The CDR3 is 14 amino acids. In germline, CDR1 is SGHVS, CDR2 FNYEAQ. J lost 8 bases, V lost 4 bases, and 3 bases had no gene match. CDR3 sequence (DNA): TGTGCCAGCAGCTCGGGACAGGGCTATTCACCCCTCCACTTT. Amino acids: CASSSGQGYSPLHF.

J is TRBJ2-5 and V is TRBV3-1 (or the pseudogene TRBV3-2); D is possibly TRBD1 (6 bases). Germline values: CDR1 LGHDT, CDR2 YNNKEL (reference sequence). CDR3 size: 15 residues. V was clipped by 1 base and J by 2 bases, with 11 bases between them. This CDR3 reads CASSQAQGWQETQYF. The CDR3 nucleotides read TGTGCCAGCAGCCAAGCACAGGGTTGGCAAGAGACCCAGTACTTC.

The J gene is TRBJ1-6, the V gene TRBV28; D ambiguous. Trimming took 7 bases from V and 9 from J, leaving 7 bases between them. CDR1 and CDR2 (germline): MDHEN, SYDVKM. The CDR3 contains 11 residues. The CDR3 coding sequence is TGTGCCAGCACCGGAGGTTCACCCCTCCACTTT. Amino acids: CASTGGSPLHF.

The CDR3 region is CASSGRIEQFF. DNA for the CDR3: TGTGCCAGCAGTGGGCGGATTGAGCAGTTCTTC. V usage is TRBV2 and J usage is TRBJ2-1; D is undetermined. Trimming stripped 4 bases from V and 9 bases from J, with 7 bases between. Germline CDR1 reads SNHLY; CDR2 reads FYNNEI. The CDR3 runs 11 residues.

J is TRBJ1-2 and V is TRBV11-2; no firm D call. Germline loops: CDR1 SGHAT, CDR2 FQNNGV. Trimming took 0 bases from V and 0 from J, leaving 8 bases between them. The CDR3 totals 15 residues. The CDR3 spells CASSLDGLSNYGYTF. The CDR3 coding sequence is TGTGCCAGCAGCTTAGATGGACTTTCTAACTATGGCTACACCTTC.

The genes are TRBV5-4 and TRBJ2-3; 9 bases match TRBD2. Per the germline V gene, CDR1 is SGHNT and CDR2 is YYREEE (reference sequence). The V and J ends lost 7 bases and 1 base, in that order; junction bases with no gene match: 10. This CDR3 has 16 amino acids. Here the CDR3 DNA reads TGTGCCAGCCGTCCGGGAGGCGGGGGGGGCACAGATACGCAGTATTTT. Its protein is CASRPGGGGGTDTQYF.

This clone was recorded a few times. This chain links TRBV12-3 or TRBV12-4 with TRBJ2-1; D is unresolved. Trimming stripped 6 bases from V and 7 bases from J, with 4 bases between. This CDR3 has 10 amino acids. The CDR3 loop reads CASRQNEQFF. CDR3 coding DNA: TGTGCCAGCAGACAGAATGAGCAGTTCTTC.

This rearrangement joins TRBV27 to TRBJ1-1, with D possibly matching TRBD1 (5 bases). CDR3 length: 14 amino acids. Trimming took 3 bases from V and 0 from J, leaving 8 bases between them. The germline CDR1 and CDR2 sequences are MNHEY and SMNVEV (reference sequence). The CDR3 DNA reads TGTGCCAGCAGTTTGGCGGGGCTGAACACTGAAGCTTTCTTT. Amino acid sequence: CASSLAGLNTEAFF.

The V gene is TRBV2, the J gene TRBJ2-7; D possibly corresponds to TRBD1 (6 bases). The V end lost 7 bases, the J end lost 5 bases, and 12 bases lay between the germline ends. The CDR3 runs 12 residues. Germline loops: CDR1 SNHLY, CDR2 FYNNEI. CDR3 residues: CASNQRDNEQYF. CDR3 nucleotides: TGTGCCAGCAACCAACGGGACAACGAGCAGTACTTC. The full variable domain, completed using reference TRBV2 and TRBJ2-7, is EPEVTQTPSHQVTQMGQEVILRCVPISNHLYFYWYRQILGQKVEFLVSFYNNEISEKSEIFDDQFSVERPDGSNFTLKIRSTKLEDSAMYFCASNQRDNEQYFGPGTRLTVT.

The chain is built from TRBV6-5 and TRBJ1-6; 7 nucleotides match TRBD1. Per the germline V gene, CDR1 is MNHEY and CDR2 is SVGAGI. Germline trimming cut 0 bases from V and 15 bases from J; bases unmatched to any gene: 5. The CDR3 runs to 13 residues. The CDR3 loop reads CASSYSSGDSLHF. CDR3 nucleotides: TGTGCCAGCAGTTACTCCTCAGGGGACAGCCTCCACTTT.

V and J are TRBV6-4 and TRBJ1-1; no firm D call. This CDR3 is built from 15 residues. The ends were cut back, 6 bases at V and 1 base at J, with 15 bases in the middle. In germline, CDR1 is MRHNA, CDR2 SNTAGT. In nucleotides, the CDR3 is TGTGCCAGCAGAGCCGACTTGAGACGGAACACTGAAGCTTTCTTT. Translating it yields CASRADLRRNTEAFF.

This sequence joins TRBV25-1 and TRBJ1-2, with D unresolved. This CDR3 region has 12 residues. The germline V and J ends were trimmed by 2 bases and 2 bases, with 3 bases remaining between them. CDR1 and CDR2 (germline): MGHDK, SYGVNS. Here the CDR3 reads CASSEQNYGYTF. CDR3 in DNA: TGTGCCAGCAGTGAACAGAACTATGGCTACACCTTC.

The rearrangement uses TRBV6-5 and TRBJ1-2; no firm D call. The CDR3 is made up of 15 amino acids. V was trimmed by 5 bases and J by 8 bases, leaving 21 bases between them. The germline V gene encodes CDR1 MNHEY and CDR2 SVGAGI. CDR3 in amino acids: CASSPLGGPLWGYTF. CDR3 sequence (DNA): TGTGCCAGCAGTCCCCTCGGAGGGCCCCTCTGGGGCTACACCTTC.

The chain joins TRBV5-1 to TRBJ2-1, with 7 bases lining up with TRBD1. Germline loops: CDR1 SGHRS, CDR2 YFSETQ. Losses at the gene ends were 0 bases for V and 6 bases for J; bases not matched to a gene: 3. This CDR3 contains 14 residues. The CDR3 nucleotides read TGCGCCAGCAGCTTGGGGACAGGAAGCAATGAGCAGTTCTTC. Amino acids: CASSLGTGSNEQFF.

The chain recombines TRBV14 with TRBJ1-1; 8 bases align to TRBD1. Losses at the gene ends were 6 bases for V and 11 bases for J; bases not matched to a gene: 8. Germline assignment: CDR1 SGHDN and CDR2 FVKESK. The CDR3 loop spans 12 amino acids. CDR3 loop: CASRSTGGRAFF. The CDR3 DNA follows: TGTGCCAGCAGATCAACAGGGGGTAGGGCTTTCTTT.

This sequence joins TRBV7-9 and TRBJ2-7; 7 positions agree with TRBD1. After removal of 2 bases from V and 3 bases from J, the junction contained 4 bases not matched to a gene. Germline CDR1 reads SEHNR; CDR2 reads FQNEAQ (reference sequence). This CDR3 contains 14 residues. The CDR3 DNA reads TGTGCCAGCAGCTTATCAGGGGGTTACTACGAGCAGTACTTC. Its translation: CASSLSGGYYEQYF.

This clone has more than one count but fewer than ten. The chain joins TRBV15 to TRBJ1-2, with 11 positions matching TRBD1. This CDR3 comprises 16 residues. With V trimmed by 0 bases and J by 8 bases, 8 bases remained unmatched. Germline V CDR1 and CDR2: LNHNV, YYDKDF (reference sequence). CDR3 region: CATSRETGTGGGGYTF. Here the CDR3 DNA reads TGTGCCACCAGCAGAGAGACCGGGACAGGGGGAGGCGGCTACACCTTC.

As concerns this clone: Sequence at one end of the junction differs from germline and may be a read error. The CDR3 protein is CASSPPENAEAFF. Written as DNA, the CDR3 is TGTGCCAGCAGCCCACCTGAGAACGCTGAAGCTTTCTTT. The V gene is TRBV9, the J gene TRBJ1-1; D is undetermined. In germline, CDR1 is SGDLS, CDR2 YYNGEE. CDR3 length: 13 amino acids.

This clone was seen a handful of times. The rearrangement joins TRBV9 to TRBJ1-5, with TRBD1 matching 8 bases. The germline V gene has CDR1 SGDLS and CDR2 YYNGEE. J gave up 4 bases and V 4 bases, and 7 bases lay outside the gene matches. The CDR3 is made up of 15 amino acids. The CDR3 loop is CASSLGTGPNQPQHF. The CDR3, as DNA: TGTGCCAGCAGCTTGGGGACAGGACCTAATCAGCCCCAGCATTTT.